This T cell receptor beta chain derives from a study of PD-L1 blockade in urothelial cancer. Background on the study: Atezolizumab therapy began for patients at some point between 2013 and 2015, dosed at 1,200 mg intravenously every 3 weeks. There were a median of roughly 140,000 T cells in blood samples. Of prior chemotherapy regimens, patients had received between 0 and 3.

With 1 base clipped from V and 4 bases from J, the junction kept 2 bases outside the gene matches. Germline V gene data show CDR1 as SGHNT and CDR2 as YENEEA. CDR3 length: 15 residues. Assay: immunoSEQ multiplex PCR; the TCRdb copy retains only in-frame clones and omits some. The data contain around 56,000 clones, about 86% of them singletons. In this sample, this clone turned up once. The V gene is TRBV11-3, the J gene TRBJ2-1; TRBD2 aligns across 9 bases. The material was PBMCs, obtained around atezolizumab (anti-PD-L1) treatment. The clonotype comes from a man aged 50 to 60 with urothelial cancer. CDR3 amino acids: CASSLGLAAYNEQFF. CDR3 bases: TGTGCCAGCAGCTTAGGACTAGCGGCATACAATGAGCAGTTCTTC.